This TCR beta chain was sequenced during a study of blood T cell repertoires in COVID-19. Study overall: Samples came from the United States, Italy and Spain, spanning acute and convalescent COVID-19. In each case, the material was cDNA or gDNA derived from T cells, B-cell-depleted T cells, or PBMCs.

Original data processing: Amplification from reference gene primers served as the basis for estimated nucleated cell counts. Using immunoSEQ multiplex PCR, the repertoire was profiled, and TCRdb retains in-frame clones only, with some absent. V and J calls and clone size follow that table, whereas D and trimming were derived from the DNA. The repertoire includes approximately 200,000 clones, 83% of them detected once, and around 7% sits in the top ten. This CDR3 is 15 amino acids long. Germline V gene sequence: CDR1 SGHNT, CDR2 YYREEE (reference sequence). V was pared by 4 bases and J by 0 bases, with 10 bases between.

The chain is built from TRBV5-4 and TRBJ1-4, with a weak D call TRBD1 (6 bases). The sequence was collected from a woman in her forties or fifties with acute or convalescent COVID-19. Specimen: peripheral blood. DNA of the CDR3: TGTGCCAGCAGCCGGGGGGGCACAACTAATGAAAAACTGTTTTTT. This sequence encodes CASSRGGTTNEKLFF.